Here is one TCR beta chain with its context. No cognate antigen has been identified for it. Base qualities are missing; no much larger clone stands one base away. The patients picked for sequencing were ones in whom flow cytometry had shown an expansion of CD8+CD57+ cells. Every patient had a diagnosis of severe acquired aplastic anemia based on International Study of Aplastic Anemia and Agranulocytosis and Camitta criteria. At the time blood was sampled, none of the patients had received any therapy. The study deep-sequenced TCR repertoires of sorted CD4+ and CD8+ blood T cells from severe aplastic anemia patients and healthy subjects. Patients were enrolled in the USA under clinicaltrials.gov protocols 00001620, 01623167, 00001397, 00071045, 00081523 and 00961064. Ficoll-Paque density gradient centrifugation was used to isolate peripheral blood mononuclear cells. Before DNA extraction, CD4+ and CD8+ T cells were sorted by FACS or by magnetic beads.

TCR beta VDJ combination and CDR3 sequence profiling used genomic DNA as the template. TCR repertoire sequencing was run on an Illumina HiSeq 2000. From the authors' description of their analysis: TRBV/TRBJ rearrangement plots, CDR3 size and DJ length profiles, and Simpson's diversity index were used to evaluate the repertoires. The immunodominant clone was defined as the most abundant DNA sequence in deep sequencing data. CDR3 amino acid sequences were checked for sharing between subjects and were compared against published repertoires and the VDJdb database. TCRdb reprocessed the public reads (quality trimming at Q25 with fastp, clone calling with MiXCR) and kept in-frame beta chains. Under each unique CDR3 protein, matching rows form one entry showing the most common genes and DNA. Here the V and J calls rest on TCRdb's processing, not on the authors' analysis. The table for this sample lists 150,000 to 200,000 distinct CDR3 sequences; roughly 60% of them were counted only once. The ten biggest clones cover roughly 43% of the sample.

The data originate from a study of CD8+CD57+ T cells in acquired aplastic anemia (dated by TCRdb to 2017 to 2018). The study in broad terms: On average, sorted CD4+ and CD8+ cells yielded around 3.4 ug of extracted DNA, with a range of about 0.19 to 30 ug. CD8+CD57+ expansion was defined as frequency above the mean frequency observed in healthy subjects. What the work shows at the level of the full study, not this receptor alone: No significant difference in CD8+ Simpson's diversity was found between patients and healthy controls (P=0.060). Twenty-nine CD8+ CDR3 sequences were found in both patients and controls but appeared to be highly expressed in patients and within the immunodominant clones of the patients.

From a lookup of the germline V gene, CDR1 and CDR2 are SGHVS and FNYEAQ. Relative to germline, V is 0 bases shorter and J is 5 bases shorter, with 13 bases between their ends. The CDR3 measures 15 amino acids from cysteine to phenylalanine. CDR3 DNA is the only sequence kept; it has 45 bases, read in frame from the first base. This receptor was obtained from a human donor with aplastic anemia. Sequenced sample: sorted CD4+, CD8+, or CD8+CD57+ T cells (not recorded which) from PBMCs. The sequence is built from TRBV7-6 and TRBJ2-5; TRBD1 is possibly the D segment (6 matching bases). The CDR3 corresponds to CASSLANRVEETQYF. The nucleotides read TGTGCCAGCAGCTTAGCGAACAGGGTCGAGGAGACCCAGTACTTC.